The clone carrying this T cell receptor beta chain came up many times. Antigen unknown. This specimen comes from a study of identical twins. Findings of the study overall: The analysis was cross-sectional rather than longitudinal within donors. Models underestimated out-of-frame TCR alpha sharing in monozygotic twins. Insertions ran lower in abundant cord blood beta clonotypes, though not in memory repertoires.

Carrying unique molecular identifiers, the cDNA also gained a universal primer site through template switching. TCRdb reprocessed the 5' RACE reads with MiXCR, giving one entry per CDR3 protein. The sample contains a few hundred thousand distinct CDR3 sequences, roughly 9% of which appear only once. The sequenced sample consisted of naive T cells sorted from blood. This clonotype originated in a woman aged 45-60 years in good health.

The DNA for the CDR3 is TGTGCCACCAGTGATTTAAAGGGATTGAACACCGGGGAGCTGTTTTTT. Protein sequence: CATSDLKGLNTGELFF. The genes are TRBV24-1 and TRBJ2-2; D is undetermined. CDR3 length: 16 residues. CDR1 is KGHDR and CDR2 is SFDVKD in the germline V gene. Trimming cost V 1 base and J 1 base, with 9 bases left between them.